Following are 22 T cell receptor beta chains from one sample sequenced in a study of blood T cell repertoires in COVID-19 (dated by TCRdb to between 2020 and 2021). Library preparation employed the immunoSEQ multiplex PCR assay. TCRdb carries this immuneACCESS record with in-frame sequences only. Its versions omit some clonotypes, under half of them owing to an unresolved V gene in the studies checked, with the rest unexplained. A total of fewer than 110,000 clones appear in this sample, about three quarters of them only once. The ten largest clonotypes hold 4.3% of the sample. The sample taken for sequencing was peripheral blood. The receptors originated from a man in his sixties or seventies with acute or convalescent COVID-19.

CDR3 sequence (DNA): TGCAGCGTATCAGGGGTCACTGAAGCTTTCTTT. Translation: CSVSGVTEAFF. The chain carries TRBV29-1 and TRBJ1-1; TRBD1 might be the D (6 bases). Trimming took 6 bases from V and 4 from J, leaving 9 bases between them. This CDR3 comprises 11 residues. CDR1 and CDR2 from the germline V gene are SQVTM and ANQGSEA.

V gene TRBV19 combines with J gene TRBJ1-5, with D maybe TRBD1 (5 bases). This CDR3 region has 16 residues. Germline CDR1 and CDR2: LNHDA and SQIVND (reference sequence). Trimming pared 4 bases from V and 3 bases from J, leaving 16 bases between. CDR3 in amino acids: CASSTGILLNNQPQHF. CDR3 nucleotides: TGTGCCAGTAGTACAGGGATCCTTTTAAACAATCAGCCCCAGCATTTT.

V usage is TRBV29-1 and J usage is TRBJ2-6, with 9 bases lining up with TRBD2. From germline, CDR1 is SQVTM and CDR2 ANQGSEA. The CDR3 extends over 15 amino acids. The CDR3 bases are TGCCGCGGGGGGGGGCGGGGGGCGGGGGCCAACGTCCTGACTTTC. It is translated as CRGGGRGAGANVLTF.

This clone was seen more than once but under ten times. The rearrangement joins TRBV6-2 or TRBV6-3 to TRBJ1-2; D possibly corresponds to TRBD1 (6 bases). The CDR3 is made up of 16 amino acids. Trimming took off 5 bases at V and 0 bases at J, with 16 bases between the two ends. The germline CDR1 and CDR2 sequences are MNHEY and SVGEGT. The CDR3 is CASSGTWRASNYGYTF. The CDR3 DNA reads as TGTGCCAGCAGTGGGACATGGAGAGCTTCTAACTATGGCTACACCTTC.

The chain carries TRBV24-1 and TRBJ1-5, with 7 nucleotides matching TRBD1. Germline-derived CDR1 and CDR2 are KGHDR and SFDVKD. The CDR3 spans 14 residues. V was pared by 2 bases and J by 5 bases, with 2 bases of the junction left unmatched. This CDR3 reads CATSDSQGDQPQHF. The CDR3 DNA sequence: TGTGCCACCAGTGATTCCCAGGGGGATCAGCCCCAGCATTTT.

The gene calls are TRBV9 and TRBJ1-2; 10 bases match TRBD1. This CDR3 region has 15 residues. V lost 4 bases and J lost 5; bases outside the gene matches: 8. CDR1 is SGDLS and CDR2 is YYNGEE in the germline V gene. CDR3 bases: TGTGCCAGCAGCCCCCCGGGACAGGGGAAATATGGCTACACCTTC. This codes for CASSPPGQGKYGYTF.

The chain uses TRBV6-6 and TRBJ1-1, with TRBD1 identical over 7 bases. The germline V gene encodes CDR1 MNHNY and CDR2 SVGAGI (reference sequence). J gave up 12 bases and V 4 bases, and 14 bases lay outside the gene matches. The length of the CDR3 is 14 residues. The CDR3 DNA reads TGTGCCAGCAGTTCCCCGGGACAGTCGGAGGTAACTTTCTTT. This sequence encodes CASSSPGQSEVTFF.

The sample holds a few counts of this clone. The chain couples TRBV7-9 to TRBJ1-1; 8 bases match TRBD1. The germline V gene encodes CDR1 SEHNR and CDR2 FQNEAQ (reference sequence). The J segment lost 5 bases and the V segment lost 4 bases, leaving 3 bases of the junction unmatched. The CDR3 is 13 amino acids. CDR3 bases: TGTGCCAGCAGCTCGACAGGGGTGACTGAAGCTTTCTTT. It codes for CASSSTGVTEAFF.

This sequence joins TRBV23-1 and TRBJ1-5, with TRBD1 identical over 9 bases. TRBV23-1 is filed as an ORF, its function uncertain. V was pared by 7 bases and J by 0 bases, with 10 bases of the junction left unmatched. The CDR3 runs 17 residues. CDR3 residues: CASTGTGNLYSNQPQHF. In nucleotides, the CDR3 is TGCGCCAGCACGGGGACAGGGAACCTTTATAGCAATCAGCCCCAGCATTTT.

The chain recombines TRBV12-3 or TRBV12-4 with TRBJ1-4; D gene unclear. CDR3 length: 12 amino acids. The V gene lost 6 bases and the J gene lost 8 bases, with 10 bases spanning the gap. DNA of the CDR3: TGTGCCAGCAGCGGGGTCCCAGAAAAACTGTTTTTT. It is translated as CASSGVPEKLFF.

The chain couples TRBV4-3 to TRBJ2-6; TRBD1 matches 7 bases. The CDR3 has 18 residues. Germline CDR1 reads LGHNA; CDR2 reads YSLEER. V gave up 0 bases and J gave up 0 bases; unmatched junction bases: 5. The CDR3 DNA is TGCGCCAGCAGCCAAGATACAGGGGCCTACTCTGGGGCCAACGTCCTGACTTTC. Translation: CASSQDTGAYSGANVLTF.

In DNA, the CDR3 is TGTGCCACCAGGGACAGGGGGGTTTTAAACACTGAAGCTTTCTTT. This sequence encodes CATRDRGVLNTEAFF. The chain couples TRBV19 to TRBJ1-1; 11 nucleotides align to TRBD1. The CDR3 totals 15 residues. CDR1 is LNHDA and CDR2 is SQIVND in the germline V gene (reference sequence). The ends lost 10 bases at V and 2 bases at J; junction bases unmatched: 9.

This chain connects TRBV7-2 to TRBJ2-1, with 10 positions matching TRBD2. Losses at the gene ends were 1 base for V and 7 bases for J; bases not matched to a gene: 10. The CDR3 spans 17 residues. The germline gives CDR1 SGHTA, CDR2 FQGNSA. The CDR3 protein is CASSLEASGGAWNEQFF. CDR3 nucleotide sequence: TGTGCCAGCAGCTTAGAAGCTAGCGGGGGAGCATGGAATGAGCAGTTCTTC.

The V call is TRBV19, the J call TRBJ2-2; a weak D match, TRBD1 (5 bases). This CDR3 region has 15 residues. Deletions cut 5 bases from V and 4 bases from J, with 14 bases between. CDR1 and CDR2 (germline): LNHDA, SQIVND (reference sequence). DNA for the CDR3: TGTGCCAGTAGTTATCAGGGATTGGGCACCGGGGAGCTGTTTTTT. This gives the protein CASSYQGLGTGELFF.

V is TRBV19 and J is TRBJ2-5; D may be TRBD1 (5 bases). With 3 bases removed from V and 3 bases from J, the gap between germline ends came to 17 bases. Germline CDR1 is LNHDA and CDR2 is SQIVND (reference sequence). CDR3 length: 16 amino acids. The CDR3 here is CASSIYGAGHEETQYF. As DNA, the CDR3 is TGTGCCAGTAGTATTTATGGGGCCGGCCACGAAGAGACCCAGTACTTC.

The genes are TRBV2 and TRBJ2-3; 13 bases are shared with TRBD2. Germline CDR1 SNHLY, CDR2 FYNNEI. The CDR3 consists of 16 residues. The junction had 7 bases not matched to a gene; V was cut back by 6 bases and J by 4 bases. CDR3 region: CASSTWTSGGADTQYF. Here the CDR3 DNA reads TGTGCCAGCAGCACCTGGACTAGCGGGGGCGCAGATACGCAGTATTTT.

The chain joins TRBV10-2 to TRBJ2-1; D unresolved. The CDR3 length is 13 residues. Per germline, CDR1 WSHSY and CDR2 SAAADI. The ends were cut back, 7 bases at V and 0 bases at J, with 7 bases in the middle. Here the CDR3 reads CASTPSSYNEQFF. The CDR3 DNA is TGCGCCAGCACCCCCAGCTCCTACAATGAGCAGTTCTTC.

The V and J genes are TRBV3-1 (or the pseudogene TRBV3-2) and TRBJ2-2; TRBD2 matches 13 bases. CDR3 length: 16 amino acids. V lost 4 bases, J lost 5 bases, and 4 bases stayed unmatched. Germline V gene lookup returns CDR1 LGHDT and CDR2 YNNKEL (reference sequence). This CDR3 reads CASSPGLAGVTGELFF. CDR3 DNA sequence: TGTGCCAGCAGCCCAGGACTAGCGGGGGTTACCGGGGAGCTGTTTTTT.

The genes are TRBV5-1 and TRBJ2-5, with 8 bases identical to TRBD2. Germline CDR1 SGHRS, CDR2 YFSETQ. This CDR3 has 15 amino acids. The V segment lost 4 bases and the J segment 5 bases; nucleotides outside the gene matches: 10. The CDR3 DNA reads TGCGCCAGCAGCCTGGCCGGGACTAGGGGGGAGACCCAGTACTTC. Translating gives CASSLAGTRGETQYF.

CDR3 residues: CASSRSGGTDTQYF. The CDR3 bases are TGTGCCAGCAGCCGTAGCGGGGGGACAGATACGCAGTATTTT. This rearrangement joins TRBV7-9 to TRBJ2-3, with TRBD2 matching over 10 bases. CDR3 length: 14 residues. After removal of 5 bases from V and 3 bases from J, the junction contained 2 bases not matched to a gene. Germline values: CDR1 SEHNR, CDR2 FQNEAQ (reference sequence).

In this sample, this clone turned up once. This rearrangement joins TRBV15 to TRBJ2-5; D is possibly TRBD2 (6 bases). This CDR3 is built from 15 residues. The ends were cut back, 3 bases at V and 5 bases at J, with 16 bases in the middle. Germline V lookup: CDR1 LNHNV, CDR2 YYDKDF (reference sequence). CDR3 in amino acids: CATSRNGGSGETQYF. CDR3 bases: TGTGCCACCAGCAGGAACGGGGGATCGGGGGAGACCCAGTACTTC.

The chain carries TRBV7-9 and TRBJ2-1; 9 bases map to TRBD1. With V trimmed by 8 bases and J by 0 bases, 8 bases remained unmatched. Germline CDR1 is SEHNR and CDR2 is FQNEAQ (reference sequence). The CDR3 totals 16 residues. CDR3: CASGGQGQSSYNEQFF. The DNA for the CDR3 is TGTGCCAGCGGGGGACAGGGCCAGAGCTCCTACAATGAGCAGTTCTTC.